This T cell receptor (beta chain) originates from a study of shared clonotypes between healthy human individuals. As for the study in general: With ages of 18 to 49, the donors were a couple of women and three men.

An approximately 200 ng quantity of DNA, 30,000 to 35,000 T cell genomes, went into the sorted-subset replicate PCRs. The data were produced by immunoSEQ multiplex PCR, yet TCRdb's version contains in-frame clones alone and is incomplete. This sample has more than 2 million clones, with about 95% found just once. V shed 5 bases and J shed 9 bases, with 9 bases lying between them. CDR1 is SEHNR and CDR2 is FQNEAQ in the germline V gene (reference sequence). This CDR3 is 11 amino acids long. Naive CD8 isolation took CD45RO-negative cells positively selected for CCR7 and excluded terminally differentiated effector memory CD45RA+ cells. Findings and caveats of the study: The study sampled only blood, and tissue repertoires likely differ. In a handful of donors, approximately 5% of naive CD4 clonotypes appeared in common.

Note on this clone: Its antigen is currently unknown.

This receptor was taken from a man younger than 35 in good health. Input material: naive CD8+ T cells sorted from blood. This chain joins TRBV7-9 and TRBJ2-3; D remains unclear. The CDR3 loop reads CASSRSITQYF. As DNA, the CDR3 is TGTGCCAGCAGCCGGTCTATCACGCAGTATTTT. The full variable domain, its missing parts supplied by reference TRBV7-9 and TRBJ2-3, is DTGVSQNPRHKITKRGQNVTFRCDPISEHNRLYWYRQTLGQGPEFLTYFQNEAQLEKSRLLSDRFSAERPKGSFSTLEIQRTEQGDSAMYLCASSRSITQYFGPGTRLTVL.